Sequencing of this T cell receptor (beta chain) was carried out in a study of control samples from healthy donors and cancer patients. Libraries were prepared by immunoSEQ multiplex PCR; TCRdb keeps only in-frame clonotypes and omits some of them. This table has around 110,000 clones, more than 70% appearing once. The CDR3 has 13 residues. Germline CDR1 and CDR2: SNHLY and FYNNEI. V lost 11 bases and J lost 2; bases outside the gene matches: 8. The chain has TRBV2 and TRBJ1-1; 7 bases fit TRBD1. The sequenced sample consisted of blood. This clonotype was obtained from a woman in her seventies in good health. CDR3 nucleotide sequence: TGTGCCGGAACAGGGGAGGTAAACACTGAAGCTTTCTTT. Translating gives CAGTGEVNTEAFF.